This TCR beta chain is from a study of Ad26.COV2.S vaccination and SARS-CoV-2 variants. Whole-study context: The authors gave Ad26.COV2.S intramuscularly, either once or twice 56 days apart.

Repertoires were generated with immunoSEQ multiplex PCR, while TCRdb's copy carries only in-frame clones and drops some. The sample shows roughly 320,000 clones, around 84% of them seen only once. The treatment: about 20 received Ad26.COV2.S at low or high dose, single or two shots; roughly five received placebo; per-sample allocation not given. Specimens were obtained on day 63 following the first vaccine or placebo injection. Study-level points and caveats: Spike-specific CD8+ and CD4+ T cell responses reportedly showed substantial breadth after vaccination.

Concerning this clone itself: What it recognizes is unknown.

Germline loops: CDR1 SGHDN, CDR2 FVKESK. J lost 8 bases, V lost 4 bases, and 9 bases had no gene match. The CDR3 runs to 14 residues. The starting material was peripheral blood, obtained in a trial of Ad26.COV2.S vaccine versus placebo. The chain links TRBV14 to TRBJ2-7; the match to TRBD1 covers 9 bases. The sequence derives from a person aged 18 to 65 who received the Ad26.COV2.S COVID-19 vaccine or a placebo. DNA for the CDR3: TGTGCCAGCAGCCCGGACAGGGGCCACCCCAAGCAGTACTTC. Residues: CASSPDRGHPKQYF. Full variable domain (remainder filled in from reference TRBV14 and TRBJ2-7): EAGVTQFPSHSVIEKGQTVTLRCDPISGHDNLYWYRRVMGKEIKFLLHFVKESKQDESGMPNNRFLAERTGGTYSTLKVQPAELEDSGVYFCASSPDRGHPKQYFGPGTRLTVT.